This TCR beta chain was sequenced for a study of technical replicates of blood from a handful of donors. Germline-derived CDR1 and CDR2 are MDHEN and SYDVKM. The CDR3 sequence is 14 residues long. Trimming cost V 6 bases and J 4 bases, with 15 bases left between them. Repertoires were generated with immunoSEQ multiplex PCR, while TCRdb's copy carries only in-frame clones and drops some. The sample comprises about 71,000 clones, just under 97% of which are singletons, and around 0.22% rests with the top ten. V and J are TRBV28 and TRBJ1-2, with D perhaps TRBD1 (6 bases). The receptor was derived from a human donor in good health. Specimen: T cells isolated from PBMCs. CDR3 in amino acids: CASSPGDPGYGYTF. The CDR3 nucleotides are TGTGCCAGCAGCCCAGGGGATCCGGGCTATGGCTACACCTTC.